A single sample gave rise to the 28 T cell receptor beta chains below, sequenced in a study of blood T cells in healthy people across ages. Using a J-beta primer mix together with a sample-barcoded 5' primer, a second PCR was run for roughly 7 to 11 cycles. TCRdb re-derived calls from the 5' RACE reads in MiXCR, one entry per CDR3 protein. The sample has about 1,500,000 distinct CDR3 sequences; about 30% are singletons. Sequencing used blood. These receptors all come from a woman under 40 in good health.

CDR3 residues: CSARDGGLAGGRNEQFF. CDR3 sequence (DNA): TGCAGTGCTAGAGATGGTGGCCTAGCGGGGGGTCGGAATGAGCAGTTCTTC. The chain links TRBV20-1 to TRBJ2-1; 11 bases line up with TRBD2. From germline, CDR1 is DFQATT and CDR2 SNEGSKA (reference sequence). The CDR3 contains 17 residues. V trimming: 0 bases; J trimming: 7 bases; junction bases outside the gene matches: 11.

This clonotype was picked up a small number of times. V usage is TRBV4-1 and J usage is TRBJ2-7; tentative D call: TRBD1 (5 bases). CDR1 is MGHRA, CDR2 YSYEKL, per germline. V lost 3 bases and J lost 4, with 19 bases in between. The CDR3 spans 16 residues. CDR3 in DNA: TGCGCCAGCAGCCACCCCCTAGGGGATCCACGATACGAGCAGTACTTC. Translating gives CASSHPLGDPRYEQYF.

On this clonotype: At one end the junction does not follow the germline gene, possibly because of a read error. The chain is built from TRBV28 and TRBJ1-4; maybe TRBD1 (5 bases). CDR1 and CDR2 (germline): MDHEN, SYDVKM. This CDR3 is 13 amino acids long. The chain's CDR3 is CASSLGGWEKLFF. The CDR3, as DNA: TGTGCCAGTAGTTTGGGGGGTTGGGAAAAACTGTTTTTT.

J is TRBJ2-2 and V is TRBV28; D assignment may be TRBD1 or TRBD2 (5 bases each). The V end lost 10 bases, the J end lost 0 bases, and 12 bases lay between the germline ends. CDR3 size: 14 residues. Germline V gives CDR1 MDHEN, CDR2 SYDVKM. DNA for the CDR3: TGTGCCACTCCCGGGACCACGAACACCGGGGAGCTGTTTTTT. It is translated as CATPGTTNTGELFF.

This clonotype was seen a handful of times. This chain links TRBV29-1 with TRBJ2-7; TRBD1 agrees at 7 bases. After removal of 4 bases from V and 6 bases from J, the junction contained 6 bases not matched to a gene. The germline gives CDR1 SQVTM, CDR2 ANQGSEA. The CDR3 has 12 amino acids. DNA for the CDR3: TGCAGCGTTGGAGGGGGCTGGGCCGAGCAGTACTTC. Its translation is CSVGGGWAEQYF.

DNA for the CDR3: TGTGCCAGCAGCCAAGGGCCGAATACGCAGTATTTT. It encodes CASSQGPNTQYF. The V gene is TRBV3-1, the J gene TRBJ2-3; D remains ambiguous. V lost 1 base, J lost 7 bases, and 6 bases lay in between. Germline assignment: CDR1 LGHDT and CDR2 YNNKEL (reference sequence). The CDR3 extends over 12 amino acids.

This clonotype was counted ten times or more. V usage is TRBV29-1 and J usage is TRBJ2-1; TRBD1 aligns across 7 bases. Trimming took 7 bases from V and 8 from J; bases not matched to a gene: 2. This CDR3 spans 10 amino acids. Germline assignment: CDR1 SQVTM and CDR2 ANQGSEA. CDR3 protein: CSGTGYEQFF. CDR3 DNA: TGCAGCGGGACAGGCTATGAGCAGTTCTTC.

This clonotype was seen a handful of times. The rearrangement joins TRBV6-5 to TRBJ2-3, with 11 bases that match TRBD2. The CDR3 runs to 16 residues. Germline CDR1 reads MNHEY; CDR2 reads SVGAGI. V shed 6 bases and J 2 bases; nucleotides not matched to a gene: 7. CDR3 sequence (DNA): TGTGCCAGCAGCCCCCCTAGCGGGAGGCTCACAGATACGCAGTATTTT. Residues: CASSPPSGRLTDTQYF.

CDR3: CASSLGPARSTEAFF. CDR3 bases: TGTGCCAGCAGCTTAGGCCCCGCTAGAAGCACTGAAGCTTTCTTT. The chain couples TRBV7-3 to TRBJ1-1, with D unresolved. This CDR3 comprises 15 residues. In germline, CDR1 is SGHTA, CDR2 FQGTGA. Trimming pared 2 bases from V and 4 bases from J, leaving 14 bases between.

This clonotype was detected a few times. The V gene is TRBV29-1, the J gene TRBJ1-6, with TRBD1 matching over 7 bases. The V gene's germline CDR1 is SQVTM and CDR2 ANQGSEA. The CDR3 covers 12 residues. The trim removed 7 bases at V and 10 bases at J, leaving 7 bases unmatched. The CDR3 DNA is TGCAGCGCGGGACAGCCTGACTCACCCCTCCACTTT. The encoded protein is CSAGQPDSPLHF.

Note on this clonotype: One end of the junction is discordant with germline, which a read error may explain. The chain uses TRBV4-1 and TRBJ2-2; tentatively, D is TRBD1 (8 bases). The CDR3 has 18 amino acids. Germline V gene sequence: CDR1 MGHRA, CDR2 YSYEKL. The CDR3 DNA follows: TGCGCCAGCAGCCTTGGGAGGACTAGGACAGGGTACACCGGGGAGTTGTTTTTT. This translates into CASSLGRTRTGYTGELFF.

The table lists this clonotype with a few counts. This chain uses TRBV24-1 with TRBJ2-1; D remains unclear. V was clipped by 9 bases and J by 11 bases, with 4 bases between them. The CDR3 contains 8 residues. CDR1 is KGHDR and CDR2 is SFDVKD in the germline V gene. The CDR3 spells CATLKQFF. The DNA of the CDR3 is TGTGCCACCCTTAAGCAGTTCTTC.

The CDR3 coding sequence is TGTGCCAGCAGCCGCGGGACAGGGATAGTGGGTGAGCAGTTCTTC. The encoded protein is CASSRGTGIVGEQFF. The chain has TRBV14 and TRBJ2-1; 9 positions match TRBD1. With 4 bases clipped from V and 9 bases from J, the junction kept 10 bases outside the gene matches. CDR1 SGHDN and CDR2 FVKESK come from the germline V gene. The CDR3 runs to 15 residues.

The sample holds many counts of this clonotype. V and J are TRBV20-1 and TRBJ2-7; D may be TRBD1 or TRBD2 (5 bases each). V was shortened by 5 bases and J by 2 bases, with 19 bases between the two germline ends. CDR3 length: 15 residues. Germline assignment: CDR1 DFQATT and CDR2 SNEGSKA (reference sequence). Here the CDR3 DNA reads TGCAGTGCTCAAATCTTGACCGAGGGGCCCTACGAGCAGTACTTC. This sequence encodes CSAQILTEGPYEQYF.

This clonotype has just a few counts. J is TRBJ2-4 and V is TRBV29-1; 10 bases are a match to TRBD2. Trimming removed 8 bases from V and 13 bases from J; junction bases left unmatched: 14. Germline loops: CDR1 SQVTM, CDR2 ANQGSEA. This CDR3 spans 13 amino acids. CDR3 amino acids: CSIYGTSVNEQYF. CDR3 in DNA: TGCAGCATCTATGGGACTAGCGTTAATGAGCAGTACTTC.

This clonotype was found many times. This CDR3 is CSVPVAGWTYDEQFF. DNA for the CDR3: TGCAGTGTCCCGGTGGCAGGGTGGACTTACGATGAGCAGTTCTTC. V is TRBV20-1 and J is TRBJ2-1; D is perhaps TRBD1 or TRBD2 (5 bases each). Trimming left V 7 bases short and J 8 bases short, with 24 bases between. The CDR3 spans 15 residues. Germline V gives CDR1 DFQATT, CDR2 SNEGSKA (reference sequence).

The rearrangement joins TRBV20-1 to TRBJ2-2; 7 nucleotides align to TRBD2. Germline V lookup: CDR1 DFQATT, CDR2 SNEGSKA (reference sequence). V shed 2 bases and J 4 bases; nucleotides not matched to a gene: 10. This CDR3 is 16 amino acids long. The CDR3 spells CSARIPGTKATGELFF. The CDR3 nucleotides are TGCAGTGCTAGAATTCCCGGGACTAAAGCCACCGGGGAGCTGTTTTTT.

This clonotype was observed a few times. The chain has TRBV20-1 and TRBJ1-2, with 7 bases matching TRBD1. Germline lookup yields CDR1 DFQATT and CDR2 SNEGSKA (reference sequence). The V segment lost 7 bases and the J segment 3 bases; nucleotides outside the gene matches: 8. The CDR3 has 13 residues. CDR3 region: CSVPSDRDYGYTF. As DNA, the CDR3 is TGCAGTGTTCCGAGCGACAGGGACTATGGCTACACCTTC.

Here the CDR3 reads CASSDRHGAETQYF. Here the CDR3 DNA reads TGTGCCAGCAGTGATCGGCACGGGGCGGAGACCCAGTACTTC. The rearrangement links TRBV2 to TRBJ2-5, with D perhaps TRBD1 or TRBD2 (5 bases each). Trimming cost V 3 bases and J 5 bases, with 13 bases left between them. The CDR3 is 14 residues long. Germline V gene data show CDR1 as SNHLY and CDR2 as FYNNEI.

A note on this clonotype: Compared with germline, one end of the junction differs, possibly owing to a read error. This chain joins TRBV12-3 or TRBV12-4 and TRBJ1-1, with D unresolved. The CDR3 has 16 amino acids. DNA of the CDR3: TGTGCCAGCAGTCCCCGAGGCGACTACAGAAACACTGAAACTTTCTTT. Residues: CASSPRGDYRNTETFF.

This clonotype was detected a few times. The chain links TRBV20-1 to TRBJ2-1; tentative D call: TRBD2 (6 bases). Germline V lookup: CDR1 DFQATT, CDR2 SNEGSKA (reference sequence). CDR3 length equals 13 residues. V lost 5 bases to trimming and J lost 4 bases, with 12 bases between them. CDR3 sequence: CSAPGTSYNEQFF. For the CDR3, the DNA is TGCAGTGCTCCGGGGACTTCTTACAATGAGCAGTTCTTC.

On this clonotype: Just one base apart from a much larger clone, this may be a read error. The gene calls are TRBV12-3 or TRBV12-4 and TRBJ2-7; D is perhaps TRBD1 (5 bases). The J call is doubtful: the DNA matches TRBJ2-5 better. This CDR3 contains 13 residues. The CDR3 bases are TGTGCCAGCAGTTTAGCAGGGGTGAGGACCCAGTACTTC. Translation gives CASSLAGVRTQYF.

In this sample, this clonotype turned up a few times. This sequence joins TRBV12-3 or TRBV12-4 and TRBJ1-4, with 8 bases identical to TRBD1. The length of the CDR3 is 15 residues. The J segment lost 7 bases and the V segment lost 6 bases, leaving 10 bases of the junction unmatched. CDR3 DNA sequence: TGTGCCAGCAGCCCCTGGACAGGGAAGGTTGAAAAACTGTTTTTT. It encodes CASSPWTGKVEKLFF.

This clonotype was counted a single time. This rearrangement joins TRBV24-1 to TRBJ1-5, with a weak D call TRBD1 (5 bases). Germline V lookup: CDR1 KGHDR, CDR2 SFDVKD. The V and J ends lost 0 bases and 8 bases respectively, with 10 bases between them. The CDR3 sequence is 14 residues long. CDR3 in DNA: TGTGCCACCAGTGATTTGGACAGCCGGGAGCCCCAGCATTTT. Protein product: CATSDLDSREPQHF.

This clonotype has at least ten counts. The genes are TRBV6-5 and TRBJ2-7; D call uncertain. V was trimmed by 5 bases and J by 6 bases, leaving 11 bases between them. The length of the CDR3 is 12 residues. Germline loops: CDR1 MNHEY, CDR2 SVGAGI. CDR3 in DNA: TGTGCCAGCAGTGCGACGGTTAGCGAGCAGTACTTC. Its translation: CASSATVSEQYF.

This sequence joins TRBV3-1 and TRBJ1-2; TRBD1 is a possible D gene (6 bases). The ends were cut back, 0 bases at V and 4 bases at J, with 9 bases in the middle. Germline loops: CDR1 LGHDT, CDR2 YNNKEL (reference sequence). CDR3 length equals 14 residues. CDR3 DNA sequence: TGTGCCAGCAGCCAAGACGAGGGGGTCTATGGCTACACCTTC. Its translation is CASSQDEGVYGYTF.

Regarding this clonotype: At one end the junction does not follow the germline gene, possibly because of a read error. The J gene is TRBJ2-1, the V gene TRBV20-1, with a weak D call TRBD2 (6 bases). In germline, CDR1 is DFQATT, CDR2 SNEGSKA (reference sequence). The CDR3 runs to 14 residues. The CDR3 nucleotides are TGCAGTGCCCCCGGGGAGGCCGTCTACAGTGAGCAGTTCTTC. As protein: CSAPGEAVYSEQFF.

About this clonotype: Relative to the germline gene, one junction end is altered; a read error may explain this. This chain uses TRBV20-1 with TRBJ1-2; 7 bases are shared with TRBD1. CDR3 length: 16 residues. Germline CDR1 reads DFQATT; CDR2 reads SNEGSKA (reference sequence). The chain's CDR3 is CSTRDGQGTDNYGYTF. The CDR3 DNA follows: TGCAGTACTAGAGATGGGCAGGGGACAGATAACTATGGCTACACCTTC.